The next 23 T cell receptor beta chains were all read from a single sample in a study of fetal regulatory T cell absence and autoimmunity. TCRdb's table, derived via immunoSEQ multiplex PCR, lists solely in-frame clones and lacks some. The table records around 100,000 clones, roughly 70% of them present only once. The sample consisted of pancreas tissue. The origin of the receptors is a male donor with IPEX syndrome.

By sample fraction, this clone is medium-sized (0.01 to 0.1%). The gene calls are TRBV7-2 and TRBJ2-1; TRBD2 matches at 7 bases. The germline gives CDR1 SGHTA, CDR2 FQGNSA. J gave up 8 bases and V 0 bases, and 4 bases lay outside the gene matches. This CDR3 spans 14 amino acids. CDR3 DNA sequence: TGTGCCAGCAGCTTAGCGGGAGGGCCCTATGAGCAGTTCTTC. Translating it yields CASSLAGGPYEQFF. The complete variable domain, with remaining parts taken from reference TRBV7-2 and TRBJ2-1, reads GAGVSQSPSNKVTEKGKDVELRCDPISGHTALYWYRQSLGQGLEFLIYFQGNSAPDKSGLPSDRFSAERTGGSVSTLTIQRTQQEDSAVYLCASSLAGGPYEQFFGPGTRLTVL.

The chain carries TRBV9 and TRBJ2-3; 15 bases map to TRBD2. CDR1 is SGDLS and CDR2 is YYNGEE in the germline V gene. Trimming took 3 bases from V and 3 from J; bases not matched to a gene: 8. The CDR3 spans 18 residues. The CDR3 DNA is TGTGCCAGCAGCGCCTGGACTAGCGGGGGGGCCGGAACAGATACGCAGTATTTT. It encodes CASSAWTSGGAGTDTQYF.

This rearrangement joins TRBV6-5 to TRBJ1-1; 7 bases match TRBD1. V dropped 6 bases and J dropped 9; count of bases not matched to a gene: 4. This CDR3 comprises 11 residues. Per germline, CDR1 MNHEY and CDR2 SVGAGI. Here the CDR3 reads CASSRDSQAFF. As DNA, the CDR3 is TGTGCCAGCAGCCGGGACAGTCAAGCTTTCTTT.

The chain's CDR3 is CASSSPGTGEYEQYF. The CDR3 DNA reads TGTGCCAGCAGCTCCCCTGGGACAGGGGAATACGAGCAGTACTTC. This chain links TRBV5-6 with TRBJ2-7; TRBD1 aligns across 10 bases. The germline V gene has CDR1 SGHDT and CDR2 YYEEEE. V dropped 3 bases and J dropped 4; count of bases not matched to a gene: 7. The length of the CDR3 is 15 residues. The full variable domain, completed using reference TRBV5-6 and TRBJ2-7, is DAGVTQSPTHLIKTRGQQVTLRCSPKSGHDTVSWYQQALGQGPQFIFQYYEEEERQRGNFPDRFSGHQFPNYSSELNVNALLLGDSALYLCASSSPGTGEYEQYFGPGTRLTVT.

This chain connects TRBV19 to TRBJ2-1; 10 nucleotides line up with TRBD2. V shed 3 bases, J shed 8 bases, and the junction held 13 bases outside the gene matches. From germline, CDR1 is LNHDA and CDR2 SQIVND (reference sequence). This CDR3 is 17 amino acids long. CDR3 coding DNA: TGTGCCAGTAGTATCGCCACCCCTAGCGGGAGTTTAGATGAGCAGTTCTTC. It codes for CASSIATPSGSLDEQFF. Supplemented by reference TRBV19 and TRBJ2-1, the full variable domain reads DGGITQSPKYLFRKEGQNVTLSCEQNLNHDAMYWYRQDPGQGLRLIYYSQIVNDFQKGDIAEGYSVSREKKESFPLTVTSAQKNPTAFYLCASSIATPSGSLDEQFFGPGTRLTVL.

This clone was seen ten or more times. The CDR3 nucleotides are TGTGCCTGGAGTGTAGGCCTTAGCTCCTATAATTCACCCCTCCACTTT. It is translated as CAWSVGLSSYNSPLHF. The chain couples TRBV30 to TRBJ1-6; D is uncertain. V was trimmed by 0 bases and J by 0 bases, leaving 9 bases between them. The CDR3 runs 16 residues. Per germline, CDR1 GTSNPN and CDR2 SVGIG (reference sequence).

The CDR3 sequence: CASSLDRSNQPQHF. The CDR3 DNA is TGTGCCAGCAGCTTGGACAGAAGCAATCAGCCCCAGCATTTT. The chain combines TRBV5-4 with TRBJ1-5; the D is unclear. The CDR3 is 14 amino acids. Looked up from germline, CDR1 is SGHNT and CDR2 is YYREEE (reference sequence). The V and J ends lost 0 bases and 1 base respectively, with 5 bases between them. Based on the CDR3 plus reference TRBV5-4 and TRBJ1-5, the full variable domain is ETGVTQSPTHLIKTRGQQVTLRCSSQSGHNTVSWYQQALGQGPQFIFQYYREEENGRGNFPPRFSGLQFPNYSSELNVNALELDDSALYLCASSLDRSNQPQHFGDGTRLSIL.

The rearrangement links TRBV6-5 to TRBJ1-2, with a tentative D call TRBD1 (6 bases). V dropped 6 bases and J dropped 3 bases, with 11 bases sitting between them. Germline V CDR1 and CDR2: MNHEY, SVGAGI. This CDR3 is 13 amino acids long. The CDR3 spells CASSPDRYYGYTF. As DNA, the CDR3 is TGTGCCAGCAGCCCCGACAGGTACTATGGCTACACCTTC.

V gene TRBV6-5 combines with J gene TRBJ2-3, with D unclear. CDR3 size: 14 residues. Germline V gives CDR1 MNHEY, CDR2 SVGAGI. Trimming left V 2 bases short and J 4 bases short, with 10 bases between. CDR3 DNA: TGTGCCAGCAGTTACGGAACCTGGGCAGATACGCAGTATTTT. This codes for CASSYGTWADTQYF.

The rearrangement uses TRBV6-5 and TRBJ1-1; D gene uncertain. V shed 0 bases and J shed 3 bases, with 8 bases lying between them. The V gene's germline CDR1 is MNHEY and CDR2 SVGAGI. This CDR3 comprises 14 residues. As DNA, the CDR3 is TGTGCCAGCAGTTACTCCACTTTGGACACTGAAGCTTTCTTT. Translation gives CASSYSTLDTEAFF.

CDR3 sequence (DNA): TGTGCCTGGAGTACCGGGACAGGGAGCTCCTACGAGCAGTACTTC. It is translated as CAWSTGTGSSYEQYF. V and J are TRBV30 and TRBJ2-7, with 9 positions matching TRBD1. V trimming: 2 bases; J trimming: 0 bases; junction bases outside the gene matches: 5. The CDR3 has 15 amino acids. Germline CDR1 reads GTSNPN; CDR2 reads SVGIG (reference sequence). The full variable domain, rest sourced from reference TRBV30 and TRBJ2-7, is SQTIHQWPATLVQPVGSPLSLECTVEGTSNPNLYWYRQAAGRGLQLLFYSVGIGQISSEVPQNLSASRPQDRQFILSSKKLLLSDSGFYLCAWSTGTGSSYEQYFGPGTRLTVT.

This clone was recorded a few times. V gene TRBV7-9 combines with J gene TRBJ2-7; D possibly uses TRBD1 or TRBD2 (5 bases each). CDR3 length: 13 residues. Deletions cut 1 base from V and 12 bases from J, with 16 bases between. The germline CDR1 and CDR2 sequences are SEHNR and FQNEAQ (reference sequence). In nucleotides, the CDR3 is TGTGCCAGCAGCTTAGGGGGGTCCGATAAGCGGTACTTC. It yields the protein CASSLGGSDKRYF.

The table lists this clone with a count of one. This sequence joins TRBV11-3 and TRBJ2-1, with 7 bases identical to TRBD1. There are 15 residues in the CDR3. CDR1 and CDR2 (germline): SGHNT, YENEEA. The V segment lost 1 base and the J segment 6 bases; nucleotides outside the gene matches: 6. CDR3 bases: TGTGCCAGCAGCTTAGGAGACAGGGTTGTCAATGAGCAGTTCTTC. Residues: CASSLGDRVVNEQFF.

This chain connects TRBV5-6 to TRBJ2-1; TRBD1 aligns across 7 bases. Germline CDR1 is SGHDT and CDR2 is YYEEEE. This CDR3 is 14 amino acids long. The ends lost 0 bases at V and 8 bases at J; junction bases unmatched: 5. The CDR3 DNA reads TGTGCCAGCAGCTTGGCCGACAGGGTCCATGAGCAGTTCTTC. Its translation is CASSLADRVHEQFF.

The chain joins TRBV5-1 to TRBJ2-5; D possibly corresponds to TRBD2 (6 bases). The V gene's germline CDR1 is SGHRS and CDR2 YFSETQ. The V end was cut by 4 bases, the J end by 1 base, with 8 bases between. The CDR3 length is 13 residues. CDR3 residues: CASSPTSQETQYF. The CDR3 DNA reads TGCGCCAGCAGCCCGACTAGCCAAGAGACCCAGTACTTC.

This clone has just a few counts. This chain uses TRBV19 with TRBJ2-7; D is possibly TRBD1 (6 bases). CDR1 is LNHDA and CDR2 is SQIVND in the germline V gene (reference sequence). Trimming removed 5 bases at V and 6 bases at J, with 17 bases between. The CDR3 covers 14 residues. In DNA, the CDR3 is TGTGCCAGTAGTTTGAAGGTCAGGGGATTCGAGCAGTACTTC. Translated, it gives CASSLKVRGFEQYF. Supplemented by reference TRBV19 and TRBJ2-7, the full variable domain reads DGGITQSPKYLFRKEGQNVTLSCEQNLNHDAMYWYRQDPGQGLRLIYYSQIVNDFQKGDIAEGYSVSREKKESFPLTVTSAQKNPTAFYLCASSLKVRGFEQYFGPGTRLTVT.

The V call is TRBV4-1, the J call TRBJ1-5; D is unresolved. Germline CDR1 is MGHRA and CDR2 is YSYEKL. This CDR3 is built from 15 residues. V shed 0 bases and J shed 3 bases, with 9 bases lying between them. CDR3 nucleotides: TGCGCCAGCAGCCAAGATGGGCAGGCCAATCAGCCCCAGCATTTT. The encoded protein is CASSQDGQANQPQHF.

The chain carries TRBV10-3 and TRBJ2-5, with 8 bases aligning to TRBD2. The ends lost 3 bases at V and 4 bases at J; junction bases unmatched: 1. The CDR3 runs to 13 residues. CDR1 ENHRY and CDR2 SYGVKD come from the germline V gene. CDR3: CAISDSGRETQYF. In nucleotides, the CDR3 is TGTGCCATCAGTGACAGCGGGAGAGAGACCCAGTACTTC.

In this sample, this clone turned up a few times. The CDR3, as DNA: TGTGCCAGCACCATAGGGACTAGCGGCACAGATACGCAGTATTTT. Translating gives CASTIGTSGTDTQYF. The V gene is TRBV7-9, the J gene TRBJ2-3; TRBD2 agrees at 10 bases. The CDR3 has 15 amino acids. Germline CDR1 reads SEHNR; CDR2 reads FQNEAQ (reference sequence). V gave up 7 bases and J gave up 1 base; unmatched junction bases: 5.

The chain couples TRBV10-3 to TRBJ2-3; 8 positions agree with TRBD2. V shed 0 bases and J 3 bases; nucleotides not matched to a gene: 2. Germline V gene data show CDR1 as ENHRY and CDR2 as SYGVKD. CDR3 length: 15 amino acids. The CDR3 protein is CAISESPGGTDTQYF. In DNA form, the CDR3 reads TGTGCCATCAGTGAGTCTCCGGGGGGGACAGATACGCAGTATTTT.

This clone has only one observation. The gene calls are TRBV11-2 and TRBJ1-1; tentative D call: TRBD1 (6 bases). The germline V and J ends were trimmed by 7 bases and 6 bases, with 18 bases remaining between them. Looked up from germline, CDR1 is SGHAT and CDR2 is FQNNGV. The CDR3 covers 14 residues. The CDR3 DNA reads as TGTGCCAGCACAGGAAGGGGGGGCCGAGCTGAAGCTTTCTTT. This translates into CASTGRGGRAEAFF.

This chain links TRBV7-2 with TRBJ1-5, with D perhaps TRBD1 (5 bases). The V gene lost 5 bases and the J gene lost 4 bases, with 12 bases spanning the gap. The germline gives CDR1 SGHTA, CDR2 FQGNSA. This CDR3 is 14 amino acids long. CDR3 sequence (DNA): TGTGCCAGCAGCCACTCAGGGTCGAATCAGCCCCAGCATTTT. As protein: CASSHSGSNQPQHF.

The count of this clone is one. V gene TRBV9 combines with J gene TRBJ1-2; 8 bases map to TRBD1. V was pared by 0 bases and J by 7 bases, with 11 bases of the junction left unmatched. The CDR3 is made up of 16 amino acids. The germline gives CDR1 SGDLS, CDR2 YYNGEE. In DNA form, the CDR3 reads TGTGCCAGCAGCGTAGACGACAGGGGCCCGAGTATTGGCTACACCTTC. This encodes CASSVDDRGPSIGYTF.